The 26 T cell receptor beta chains reported below all come from one sample, sequenced in a study of glioma-infiltrating T cells. Amplification of TCR alpha and beta CDR3 regions from RNA used iRepertoire nested multiplex PCR. TCRdb fed the multiplex PCR reads into MiXCR, producing one record per CDR3 protein. The sample contains approximately 120,000 distinct CDR3 sequences, roughly 25% of which appear only once. The sample consisted of glioma tissue, nonneoplastic brain tissue, or PBMCs (not recorded which). These receptors came from a human donor with low-grade glioma or glioblastoma, undergoing nonglioma brain surgery, or in good health (not recorded which).

As to this clonotype: This CDR3 is missing its conserved last phenylalanine or tryptophan, likely due to a read error. J is TRBJ1-1 and V is TRBV6-2 or TRBV6-3; 12 bases align to TRBD1. Germline V gene lookup returns CDR1 MNHEY and CDR2 SVGEGT. The CDR3 sequence is 15 residues long. V was clipped by 6 bases and J by 6 bases; unmatched bases: 8. CDR3 nucleotides: TGTGCCAGCAGCCGGGACAGGGGGCGAGACGCTGAAGCTTTCTCT. The encoded protein is CASSRDRGRDAEAFS.

This clonotype occurred many times. The chain has TRBV4-1 and TRBJ2-7; unclear D gene. Germline V gene data show CDR1 as MGHRA and CDR2 as YSYEKL. The CDR3 spans 15 residues. Trimming left V 3 bases short and J 1 base short, with 13 bases between. DNA for the CDR3: TGCGCCAGCAGCCACCTCCAACCCAGTTCCTACGAGCAGTACTTC. It yields the protein CASSHLQPSSYEQYF.

For this clonotype: A much larger clone sits a single nucleotide away, making a read error possible. The chain carries TRBV6-1 and TRBJ2-7, with 7 bases fitting TRBD2. CDR3 size: 15 residues. Trimming at V came to 3 bases and at J to 2 bases, leaving 7 bases not matched to a gene. CDR1 is MNHNS, CDR2 SASEGT, per germline. CDR3 sequence: CASSDRRDYTYEQYF. The CDR3 DNA sequence: TGTGCCAGCAGTGATCGCCGGGACTATACCTACGAGCAGTACTTC.

This chain uses TRBV3-1 with TRBJ1-6; 8 nucleotides agree with TRBD1. The CDR3 runs to 16 residues. Germline values: CDR1 LGHDT, CDR2 YNNKEL (reference sequence). The J segment lost 10 bases and the V segment lost 4 bases, leaving 12 bases of the junction unmatched. The CDR3 loop is CASSPLLDRAGSPLHF. As DNA, the CDR3 is TGTGCCAGCAGCCCCCTATTGGACAGGGCAGGCTCACCCCTCCACTTT.

Remarks on this clonotype: Germline and junction disagree at one end, which may indicate a read error. The rearrangement joins TRBV2 to TRBJ2-2; 10 bases fit TRBD2. Germline loops: CDR1 SNHLY, CDR2 FYNNEI. The length of the CDR3 is 16 residues. The CDR3: CASREDEREGAGELFF. DNA of the CDR3: TGTGCCAGCCGTGAAGATGAGCGGGAGGGGGCCGGGGAGCTGTTTTTT.

This clonotype came up many times. This rearrangement joins TRBV6-1 to TRBJ1-6, with D possibly matching TRBD1 (6 bases). Germline V lookup: CDR1 MNHNS, CDR2 SASEGT. The CDR3 is 15 residues long. Trimming pared 7 bases from V and 5 bases from J, leaving 15 bases between. CDR3 region: CASTLQGSHNSPLHF. The CDR3 DNA reads as TGTGCCAGCACCTTGCAGGGGTCCCATAATTCACCCCTCCACTTT.

This chain uses TRBV4-1 with TRBJ2-7; TRBD2 is a possible D gene (5 bases). Germline V gene sequence: CDR1 MGHRA, CDR2 YSYEKL. CDR3 size: 15 residues. The V gene lost 0 bases and the J gene lost 0 bases, with 9 bases spanning the gap. DNA of the CDR3: TGCGCCAGCAGCCAAGATCAAGCGGTCTCCTACGAGCAGTACTTC. It is translated as CASSQDQAVSYEQYF.

There are many counts of this clonotype. V gene TRBV19 combines with J gene TRBJ2-7, with D perhaps matching TRBD1 (8 bases). The CDR3 extends over 14 amino acids. Germline loops: CDR1 LNHDA, CDR2 SQIVND (reference sequence). Between the trimmed V and J ends, which lost 5 bases and 5 bases, there was a span of 16 bases. The CDR3 sequence is CASSQTGDYDEQYF. CDR3 DNA sequence: TGTGCCAGTAGTCAGACAGGGGACTACGACGAGCAGTACTTC.

The table lists this clonotype with many counts. The V call is TRBV7-2, the J call TRBJ2-5; D not certain. The CDR3 runs to 12 residues. Trimming shortened V by 5 bases and J by 5 bases, and 9 bases separated the two germline ends. CDR1 is SGHTA and CDR2 is FQGNSA in the germline V gene. This chain's CDR3 is CASSTGFETQYF. The CDR3 region has the DNA TGTGCCAGCAGCACGGGCTTCGAGACCCAGTACTTC. The whole variable domain, filled in from reference TRBV7-2 and TRBJ2-5, reads GAGVSQSPSNKVTEKGKDVELRCDPISGHTALYWYRQSLGQGLEFLIYFQGNSAPDKSGLPSDRFSAERTGGSVSTLTIQRTQQEDSAVYLCASSTGFETQYFGPGTRLLVL.

This clonotype was detected many times. The V call is TRBV12-3 or TRBV12-4, the J call TRBJ2-3; weak D call: TRBD2 (6 bases). V was cut by 7 bases and J by 2 bases, with 13 bases left in between. The CDR3 runs to 14 residues. The chain's CDR3 is CASKDGGNTDTQYF. For the CDR3, the DNA is TGTGCCAGCAAAGACGGGGGTAACACAGATACGCAGTATTTT.

This clonotype was counted ten times or more. The gene calls are TRBV4-2 and TRBJ2-5, with D unclear. This CDR3 contains 12 residues. V shed 4 bases and J shed 5 bases, with 8 bases lying between them. The germline CDR1 and CDR2 sequences are LGHNA and YNFKEQ. The CDR3 DNA is TGTGCCAGCAGCCTTCAGCGTGAGACCCAGTACTTC. Protein sequence: CASSLQRETQYF.

This clonotype occurred once. A single base separates this from a much larger clone, so it may be a read error. J is TRBJ2-3 and V is TRBV4-1, with D hard to call. Trimming stripped 6 bases from V and 3 bases from J, with 10 bases between. The CDR3 length is 13 residues. Germline V gene lookup returns CDR1 MGHRA and CDR2 YSYEKL. The chain's CDR3 is CASRGIRTDTQYF. The CDR3 DNA is TGCGCCAGCAGGGGTATTAGAACAGATACGCAGTATTTT.

With respect to this clonotype: This CDR3 is missing its conserved last phenylalanine or tryptophan, likely due to a read error. This rearrangement joins TRBV20-1 to TRBJ2-5; D is ambiguous. V lost 3 bases, J lost 0 bases, and 5 bases lay in between. The CDR3 totals 12 residues. Germline CDR1 is DFQATT and CDR2 is SNEGSKA (reference sequence). CDR3 coding DNA: TGCAGTGCTAGTAAGAACCAAGAGACCCAGTACTCC. Protein: CSASKNQETQYS.

Many counts were recorded for this clonotype. The chain links TRBV12-3 or TRBV12-4 to TRBJ1-3; D unresolved. The CDR3 spans 14 residues. V shed 4 bases and J shed 4 bases, with 11 bases lying between them. The CDR3 bases are TGTGCCAGCAGTTCCCCGGGTAGGGGAAACACCATATATTTT. This gives the protein CASSSPGRGNTIYF.

The chain carries TRBV5-1 and TRBJ2-1, with 8 positions matching TRBD2. Germline loops: CDR1 SGHRS, CDR2 YFSETQ. With 1 base clipped from V and 7 bases from J, the junction kept 19 bases outside the gene matches. The CDR3 totals 19 residues. DNA of the CDR3: TGCGCCAGCAGCTTGAACGACCAAGGATTAGAGACTAGCGAGAATGAGCAGTTCTTC. Its translation: CASSLNDQGLETSENEQFF.

As regards this clonotype: It may be a read error: a sequence one base away is much more abundant. The V gene is TRBV12-3 or TRBV12-4, the J gene TRBJ1-1; TRBD1 agrees at 8 bases. J was trimmed by 4 bases and V by 4 bases; bases with no gene match: 5. The CDR3 consists of 14 residues. In nucleotides, the CDR3 is TGTGCCAGCAGTTCCCGGACAGGGCTCACTGAAGCTTTCTTT. Translated, it gives CASSSRTGLTEAFF.

With respect to this clonotype: This may come from a read error, since a much larger clone is one base off. The J gene is TRBJ2-4, the V gene TRBV6-1; TRBD2 matches 7 bases. CDR3 length: 17 amino acids. Germline CDR1 MNHNS, CDR2 SASEGT. The CDR3 reads CAISGRGTGRYKNIQYF. DNA for the CDR3: TGTGCCATCAGTGGACGTGGGACCGGGAGGTACAAAAACATTCAGTACTTC.

Notes on this clonotype: This may arise from a read error, as a much more abundant clone is one base away. The genes are TRBV29-1 and TRBJ2-3, with 10 bases matching TRBD2. This CDR3 contains 15 residues. The germline V gene encodes CDR1 SQVTM and CDR2 ANQGSEA. The V segment lost 6 bases and the J segment 4 bases; nucleotides outside the gene matches: 10. This CDR3 reads CSVEGLACVPDTQYF. As DNA, the CDR3 is TGCAGCGTAGAGGGACTAGCGTGTGTCCCAGATACGCAGTATTTT.

V is TRBV2 and J is TRBJ2-3, with D unclear. Between the trimmed V and J ends, which lost 7 bases and 4 bases, there was a span of 12 bases. The CDR3 runs to 13 residues. Germline values: CDR1 SNHLY, CDR2 FYNNEI. In DNA form, the CDR3 reads TGTGCCAGCACAACTGCGATCGCAGATACGCAGTATTTT. It encodes CASTTAIADTQYF.

With respect to this clonotype: Since a much larger clone is just one base distant, this may be a read error. The genes are TRBV2 and TRBJ1-2; tentatively, D is TRBD1 (5 bases). Looked up from germline, CDR1 is SNHLY and CDR2 is FYNNEI. There are 13 residues in the CDR3. The CDR3 DNA reads TGTGCCAGCAGTGTGGAAGGGGACTATTGCTACACCTTC. It yields the protein CASSVEGDYCYTF.

This clonotype appeared many times. The CDR3, as DNA: TGCGCCAGCAGCCAATTTGAGTATCAGCCCCAGCATTTT. This translates into CASSQFEYQPQHF. The chain links TRBV4-1 to TRBJ1-5, with D uncertain. Germline V CDR1 and CDR2: MGHRA, YSYEKL. The CDR3 runs to 13 residues. Trimming cost V 2 bases and J 5 bases, with 7 bases left between them.

In this sample, this clonotype turned up many times. The V gene is TRBV6-1, the J gene TRBJ2-3, with a weak D call TRBD2 (5 bases). Germline CDR1 reads MNHNS; CDR2 reads SASEGT. The ends were cut back, 3 bases at V and 0 bases at J, with 13 bases in the middle. The CDR3 has 16 residues. CDR3 amino acids: CASSEMEDPSTDTQYF. The CDR3 nucleotides are TGTGCCAGCAGTGAGATGGAGGACCCAAGCACAGATACGCAGTATTTT.

The chain joins TRBV20-1 to TRBJ1-2, with D unclear. Trimming removed 6 bases from V and 0 bases from J, with 17 bases in between. CDR1 and CDR2 from the germline V gene are DFQATT and SNEGSKA (reference sequence). CDR3 length equals 15 residues. The CDR3 coding sequence is TGCAGTGCCGACCAGCCGAGGGCAGCTAACTATGGCTACACCTTC. Encoded protein: CSADQPRAANYGYTF.

This clonotype was recorded many times. V gene TRBV7-2 combines with J gene TRBJ1-4; D might be TRBD1 (5 bases). This CDR3 contains 16 residues. Trimming removed 5 bases from V and 4 bases from J, with 17 bases in between. The V gene's germline CDR1 is SGHTA and CDR2 FQGNSA. CDR3 sequence reads: CASSPGQGPFNEKLFF. The CDR3 DNA reads TGTGCCAGCAGCCCGGGGCAGGGACCCTTTAATGAAAAACTGTTTTTT.

With regard to this clonotype: A read error may explain this, as a much larger clone is one base away. The rearrangement uses TRBV7-2 and TRBJ2-3; 8 nucleotides align to TRBD2. This CDR3 spans 15 amino acids. CDR1 and CDR2 (germline): SGHTA, FQGNSA. The CDR3 DNA is TGTGCCAGCCGCTTGACCCCAGCGGGAGAAGATACGCAGTATTTT. Encoded protein: CASRLTPAGEDTQYF.

This clonotype was counted many times. This chain uses TRBV27 with TRBJ1-6; 7 bases match TRBD1. Unmatched junction bases numbered 6, after V lost 5 bases and J lost 5 bases. Germline values: CDR1 MNHEY, CDR2 SMNVEV (reference sequence). This CDR3 is 15 amino acids long. CDR3 protein: CASSPGTAHNSPLHF. In DNA form, the CDR3 reads TGTGCCAGCAGTCCCGGGACAGCCCATAATTCACCCCTCCACTTT.